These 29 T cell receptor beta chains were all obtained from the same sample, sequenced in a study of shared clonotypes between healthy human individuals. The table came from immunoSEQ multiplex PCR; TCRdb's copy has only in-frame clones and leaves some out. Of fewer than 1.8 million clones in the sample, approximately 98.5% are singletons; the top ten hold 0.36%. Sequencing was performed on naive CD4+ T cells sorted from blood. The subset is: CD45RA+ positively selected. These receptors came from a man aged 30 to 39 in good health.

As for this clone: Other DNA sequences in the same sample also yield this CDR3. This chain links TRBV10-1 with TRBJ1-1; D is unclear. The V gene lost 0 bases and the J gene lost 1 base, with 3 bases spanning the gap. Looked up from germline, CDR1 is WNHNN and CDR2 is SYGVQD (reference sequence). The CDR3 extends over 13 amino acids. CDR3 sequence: CASSESRNTEAFF. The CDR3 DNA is TGCGCCAGCAGTGAGTCCAGGAACACTGAAGCTTTCTTT.

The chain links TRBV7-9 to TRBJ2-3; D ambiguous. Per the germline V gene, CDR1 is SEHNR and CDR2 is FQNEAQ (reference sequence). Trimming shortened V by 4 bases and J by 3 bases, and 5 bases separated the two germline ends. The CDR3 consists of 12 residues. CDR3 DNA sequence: TGTGCCAGCAGCTCCCCAACAGATACGCAGTATTTT. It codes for CASSSPTDTQYF.

This CDR3 is CASSLWKSTDTQYF. The CDR3 bases are TGTGCCAGCTCACTATGGAAAAGCACAGATACGCAGTATTTT. The J gene is TRBJ2-3, the V gene TRBV18; D is ambiguous. CDR1 KGHSH and CDR2 LQKENI come from the germline V gene. This CDR3 contains 14 residues. Trimming stripped 4 bases from V and 0 bases from J, with 8 bases between.

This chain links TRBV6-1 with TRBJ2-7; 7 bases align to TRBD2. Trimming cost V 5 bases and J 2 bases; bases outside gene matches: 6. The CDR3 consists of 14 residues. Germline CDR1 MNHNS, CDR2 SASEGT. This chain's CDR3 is CASSSQGLTYEQYF. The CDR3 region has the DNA TGTGCCAGCAGTTCCCAGGGACTAACCTACGAGCAGTACTTC.

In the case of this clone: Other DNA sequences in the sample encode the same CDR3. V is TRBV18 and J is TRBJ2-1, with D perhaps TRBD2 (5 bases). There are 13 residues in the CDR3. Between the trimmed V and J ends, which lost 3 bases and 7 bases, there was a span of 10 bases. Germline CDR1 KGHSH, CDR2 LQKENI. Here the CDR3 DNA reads TGTGCCAGCTCACCCACCTCGGGGAATGAGCAGTTCTTC. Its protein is CASSPTSGNEQFF. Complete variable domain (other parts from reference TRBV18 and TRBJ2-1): NAGVMQNPRHLVRRRGQEARLRCSPMKGHSHVYWYRQLPEEGLKFMVYLQKENIIDESGMPKERFSAEFPKEGPSILRIQQVVRGDSAAYFCASSPTSGNEQFFGPGTRLTVL.

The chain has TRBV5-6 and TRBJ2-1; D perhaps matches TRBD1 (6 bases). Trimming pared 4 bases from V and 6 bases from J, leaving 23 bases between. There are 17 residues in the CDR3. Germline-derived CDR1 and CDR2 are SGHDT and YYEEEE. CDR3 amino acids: CASSRENGGLWGNEQFF. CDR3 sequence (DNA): TGTGCCAGCAGCAGGGAGAATGGGGGCCTTTGGGGCAATGAGCAGTTCTTC. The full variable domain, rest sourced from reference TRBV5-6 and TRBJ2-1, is DAGVTQSPTHLIKTRGQQVTLRCSPKSGHDTVSWYQQALGQGPQFIFQYYEEEERQRGNFPDRFSGHQFPNYSSELNVNALLLGDSALYLCASSRENGGLWGNEQFFGPGTRLTVL.

CDR3 in DNA: TGTGCCAGCAGCCCTCGTCCTTATACAGATACGCAGTATTTT. Its protein is CASSPRPYTDTQYF. J is TRBJ2-3 and V is TRBV4-2; D is ambiguous. V lost 4 bases and J lost 3, with 11 bases in between. This CDR3 has 14 residues. Germline V gene data show CDR1 as LGHNA and CDR2 as YNFKEQ.

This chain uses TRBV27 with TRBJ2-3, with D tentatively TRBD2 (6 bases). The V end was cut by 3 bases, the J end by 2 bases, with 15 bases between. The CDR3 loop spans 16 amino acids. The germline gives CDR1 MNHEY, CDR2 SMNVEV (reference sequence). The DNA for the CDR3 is TGTGCCAGCAGTTTCCCCACTAGCCTTCACACAGATACGCAGTATTTT. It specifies CASSFPTSLHTDTQYF.

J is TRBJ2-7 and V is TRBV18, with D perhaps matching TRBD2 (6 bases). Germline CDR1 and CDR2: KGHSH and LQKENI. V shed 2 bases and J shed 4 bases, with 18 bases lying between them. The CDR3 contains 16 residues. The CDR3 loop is CASSPSYGLIEYEQYF. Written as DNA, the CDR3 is TGTGCCAGCTCACCATCATACGGACTAATCGAATACGAGCAGTACTTC. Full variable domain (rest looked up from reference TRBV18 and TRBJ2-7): NAGVMQNPRHLVRRRGQEARLRCSPMKGHSHVYWYRQLPEEGLKFMVYLQKENIIDESGMPKERFSAEFPKEGPSILRIQQVVRGDSAAYFCASSPSYGLIEYEQYFGPGTRLTVT.

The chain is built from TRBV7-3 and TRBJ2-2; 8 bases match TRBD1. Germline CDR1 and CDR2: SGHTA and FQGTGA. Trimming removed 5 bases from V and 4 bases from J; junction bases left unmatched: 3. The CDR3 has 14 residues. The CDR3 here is CASSQTGVTGELFF. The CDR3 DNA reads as TGTGCCAGCAGCCAGACAGGGGTCACCGGGGAGCTGTTTTTT.

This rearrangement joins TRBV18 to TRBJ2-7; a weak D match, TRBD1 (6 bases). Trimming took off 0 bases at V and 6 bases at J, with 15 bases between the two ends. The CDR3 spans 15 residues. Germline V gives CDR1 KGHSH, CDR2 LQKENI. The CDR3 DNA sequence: TGTGCCAGCTCACCACCTAGGCCGGACAGTGGCGAGCAGTACTTC. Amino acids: CASSPPRPDSGEQYF.

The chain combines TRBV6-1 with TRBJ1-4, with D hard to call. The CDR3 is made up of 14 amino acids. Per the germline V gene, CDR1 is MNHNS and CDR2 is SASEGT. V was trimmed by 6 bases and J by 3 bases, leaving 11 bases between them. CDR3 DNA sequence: TGTGCCAGCAGCCTGTATGGATCTAATGAAAAACTGTTTTTT. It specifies CASSLYGSNEKLFF.

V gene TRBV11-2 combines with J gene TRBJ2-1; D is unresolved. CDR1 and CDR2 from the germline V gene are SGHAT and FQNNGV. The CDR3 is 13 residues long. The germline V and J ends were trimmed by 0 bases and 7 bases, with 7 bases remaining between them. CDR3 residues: CASSLEAPNEQFF. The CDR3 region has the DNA TGTGCCAGCAGCTTAGAAGCCCCAAATGAGCAGTTCTTC.

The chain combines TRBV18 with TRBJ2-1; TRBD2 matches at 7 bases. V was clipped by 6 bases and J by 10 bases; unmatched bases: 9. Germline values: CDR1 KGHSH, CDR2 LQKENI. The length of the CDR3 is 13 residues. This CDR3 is CASSLKRDVEQFF. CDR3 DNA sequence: TGTGCCAGCTCTCTCAAGCGGGATGTAGAGCAGTTCTTC.

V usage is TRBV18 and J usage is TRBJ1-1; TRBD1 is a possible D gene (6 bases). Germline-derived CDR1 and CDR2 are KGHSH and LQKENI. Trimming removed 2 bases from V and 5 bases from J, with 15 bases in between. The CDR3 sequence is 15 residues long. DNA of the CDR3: TGTGCCAGCTCACCATCACAGGGTACTTGGACTGAAGCTTTCTTT. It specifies CASSPSQGTWTEAFF.

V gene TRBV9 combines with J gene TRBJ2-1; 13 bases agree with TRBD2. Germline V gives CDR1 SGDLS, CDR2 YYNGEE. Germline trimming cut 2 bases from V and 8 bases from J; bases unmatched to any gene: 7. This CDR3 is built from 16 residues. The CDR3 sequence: CASSVLGTSGIDEQFF. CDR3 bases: TGTGCCAGCAGCGTCCTCGGGACTAGCGGGATCGATGAGCAGTTCTTC.

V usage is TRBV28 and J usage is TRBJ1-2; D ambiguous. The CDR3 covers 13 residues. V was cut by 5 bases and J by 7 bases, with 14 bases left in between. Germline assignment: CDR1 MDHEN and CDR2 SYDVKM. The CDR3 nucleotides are TGTGCCAGCAGTCTCCGGACGTTGTCTGGCTACACCTTC. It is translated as CASSLRTLSGYTF.

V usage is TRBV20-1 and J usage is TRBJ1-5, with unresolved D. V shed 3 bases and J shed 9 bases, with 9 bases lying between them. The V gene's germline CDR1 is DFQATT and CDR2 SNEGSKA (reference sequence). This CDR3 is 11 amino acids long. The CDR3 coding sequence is TGCAGTGCTAGTAAGCCATTGCCCCAGCATTTT. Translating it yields CSASKPLPQHF.

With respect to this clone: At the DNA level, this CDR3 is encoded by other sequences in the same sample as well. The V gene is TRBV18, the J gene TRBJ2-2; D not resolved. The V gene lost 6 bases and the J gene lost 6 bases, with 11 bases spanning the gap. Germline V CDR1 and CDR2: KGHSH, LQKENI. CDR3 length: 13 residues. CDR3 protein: CASSPPSAGELFF. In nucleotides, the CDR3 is TGTGCCAGCTCCCCGCCGAGTGCCGGGGAGCTGTTTTTT.

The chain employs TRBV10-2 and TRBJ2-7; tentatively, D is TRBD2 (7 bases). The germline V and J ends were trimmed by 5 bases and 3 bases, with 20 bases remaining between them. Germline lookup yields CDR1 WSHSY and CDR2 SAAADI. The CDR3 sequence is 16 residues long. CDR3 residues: CASSYRGGDFGYEQYF. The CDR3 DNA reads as TGCGCCAGCAGTTACCGAGGGGGGGACTTTGGCTACGAGCAGTACTTC.

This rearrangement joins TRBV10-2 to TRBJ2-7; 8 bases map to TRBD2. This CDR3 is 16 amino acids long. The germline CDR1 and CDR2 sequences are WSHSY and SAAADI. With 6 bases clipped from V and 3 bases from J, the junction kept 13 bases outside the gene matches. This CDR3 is CASRGRLAQNIYEQYF. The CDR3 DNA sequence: TGCGCCAGCAGAGGCCGACTAGCGCAAAATATCTACGAGCAGTACTTC.

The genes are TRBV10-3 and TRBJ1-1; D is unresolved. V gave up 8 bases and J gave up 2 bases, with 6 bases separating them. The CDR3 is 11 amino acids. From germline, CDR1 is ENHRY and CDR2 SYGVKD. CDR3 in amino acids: CAIARNTEAFF. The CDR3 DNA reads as TGTGCCATCGCAAGAAACACTGAAGCTTTCTTT.

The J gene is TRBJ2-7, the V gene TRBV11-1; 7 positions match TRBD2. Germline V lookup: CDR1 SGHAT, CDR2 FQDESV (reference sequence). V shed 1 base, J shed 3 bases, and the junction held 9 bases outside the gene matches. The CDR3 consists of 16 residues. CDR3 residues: CASSLVAGAPIYEQYF. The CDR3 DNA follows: TGTGCCAGCAGCTTAGTTGCGGGAGCACCGATCTACGAGCAGTACTTC.

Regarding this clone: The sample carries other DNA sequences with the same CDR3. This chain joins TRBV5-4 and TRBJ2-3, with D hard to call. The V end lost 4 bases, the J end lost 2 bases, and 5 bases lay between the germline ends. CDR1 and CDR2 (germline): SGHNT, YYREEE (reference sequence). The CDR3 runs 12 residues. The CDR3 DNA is TGTGCCAGCAGCCAGGACACAGATACGCAGTATTTT. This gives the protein CASSQDTDTQYF.

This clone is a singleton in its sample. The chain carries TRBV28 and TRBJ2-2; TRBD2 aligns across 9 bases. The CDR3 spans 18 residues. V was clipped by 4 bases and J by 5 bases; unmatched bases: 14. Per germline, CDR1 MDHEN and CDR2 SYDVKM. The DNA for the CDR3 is TGTGCCAGCAGTTCCCTACCTCGGGGTAGCGGGAGAACCGGGGAGCTGTTTTTT. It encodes CASSSLPRGSGRTGELFF.

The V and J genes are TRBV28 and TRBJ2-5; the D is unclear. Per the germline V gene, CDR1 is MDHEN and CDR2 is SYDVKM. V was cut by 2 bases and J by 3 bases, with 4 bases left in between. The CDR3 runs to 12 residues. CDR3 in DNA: TGTGCCAGCAGTTTACAGGAAGAGACCCAGTACTTC. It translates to CASSLQEETQYF. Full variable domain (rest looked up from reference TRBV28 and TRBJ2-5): DVKVTQSSRYLVKRTGEKVFLECVQDMDHENMFWYRQDPGLGLRLIYFSYDVKMKEKGDIPEGYSVSREKKERFSLILESASTNQTSMYLCASSLQEETQYFGPGTRLLVL.

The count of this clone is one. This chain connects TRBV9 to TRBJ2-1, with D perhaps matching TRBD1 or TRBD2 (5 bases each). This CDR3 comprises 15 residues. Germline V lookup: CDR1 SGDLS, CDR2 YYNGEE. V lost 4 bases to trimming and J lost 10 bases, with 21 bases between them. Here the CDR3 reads CASSPRGEERDEQFF. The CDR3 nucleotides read TGTGCCAGCAGCCCGAGGGGCGAGGAGAGGGACGAGCAGTTCTTC. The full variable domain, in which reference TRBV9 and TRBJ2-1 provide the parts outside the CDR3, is DSGVTQTPKHLITATGQRVTLRCSPRSGDLSVYWYQQSLDQGLQFLIQYYNGEERAKGNILERFSAQQFPDLHSELNLSSLELGDSALYFCASSPRGEERDEQFFGPGTRLTVL.

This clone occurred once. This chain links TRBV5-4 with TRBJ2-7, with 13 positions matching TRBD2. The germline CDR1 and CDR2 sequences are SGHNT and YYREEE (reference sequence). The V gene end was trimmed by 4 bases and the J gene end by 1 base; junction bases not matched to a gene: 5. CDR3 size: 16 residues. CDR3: CASSRRGLAGSYEQYF. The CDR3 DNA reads TGTGCCAGCAGCCGGCGGGGACTAGCGGGATCCTACGAGCAGTACTTC.

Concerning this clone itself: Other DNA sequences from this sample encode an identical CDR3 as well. In DNA, the CDR3 is TGCGCCAGCAGCCCCCCCGGAGAGACCCAGTACTTC. Protein: CASSPPGETQYF. The rearrangement links TRBV5-1 to TRBJ2-5; no firm D call. V was pared by 4 bases and J by 4 bases, with 8 bases between. Germline V lookup: CDR1 SGHRS, CDR2 YFSETQ. The CDR3 consists of 12 residues.